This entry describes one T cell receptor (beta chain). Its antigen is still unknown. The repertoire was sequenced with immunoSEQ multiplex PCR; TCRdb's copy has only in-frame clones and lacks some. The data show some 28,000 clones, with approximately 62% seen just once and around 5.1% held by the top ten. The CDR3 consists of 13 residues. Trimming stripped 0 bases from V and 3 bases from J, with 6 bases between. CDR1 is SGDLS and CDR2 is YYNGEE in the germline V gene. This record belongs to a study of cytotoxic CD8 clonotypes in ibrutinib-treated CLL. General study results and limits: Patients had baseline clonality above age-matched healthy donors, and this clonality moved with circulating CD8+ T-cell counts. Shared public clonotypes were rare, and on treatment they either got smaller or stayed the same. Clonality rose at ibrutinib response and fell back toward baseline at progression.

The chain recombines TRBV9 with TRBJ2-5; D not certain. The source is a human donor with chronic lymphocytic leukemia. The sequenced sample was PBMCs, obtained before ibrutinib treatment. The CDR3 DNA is TGTGCCAGCAGCGTAGTACCAGAAGAGACCCAGTACTTC. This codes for CASSVVPEETQYF.